The clone carrying this TCR beta chain was observed at least ten times. The CDR3 totals 15 residues. V was cut by 4 bases and J by 3 bases, with 16 bases left in between. Germline V gene lookup returns CDR1 DFQATT and CDR2 SNEGSKA (reference sequence). The data are from a study of T-cell reconstitution after alpha-beta-depleted transplantation in children. It was with unique molecular identifiers that the TCRbeta library was prepared. Via MiXCR, TCRdb re-called the PCR reads, giving one row per CDR3 protein. The sample records roughly 500,000 distinct CDR3 sequences, approximately 29% being singletons.

The source is a human donor who donated a stem cell graft to a child with aplastic anemia. This rearrangement joins TRBV20-1 to TRBJ1-5, with D unclear. The sequencing here drew on PBMCs from the stem cell graft donor, taken from the stem cell graft. The CDR3 sequence is CSATRGGRSNQPQHF. CDR3 in DNA: TGCAGTGCTACCCGGGGAGGGAGATCCAATCAGCCCCAGCATTTT.